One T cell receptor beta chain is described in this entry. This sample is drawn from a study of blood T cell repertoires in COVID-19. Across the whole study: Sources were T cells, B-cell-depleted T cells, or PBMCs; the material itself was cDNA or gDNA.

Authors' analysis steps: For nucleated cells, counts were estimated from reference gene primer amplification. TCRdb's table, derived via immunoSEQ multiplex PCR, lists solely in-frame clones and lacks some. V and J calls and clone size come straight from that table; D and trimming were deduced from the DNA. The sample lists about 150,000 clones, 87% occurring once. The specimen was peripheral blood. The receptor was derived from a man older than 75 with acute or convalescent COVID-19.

CDR3 sequence: CATSRGEDRVSTEAFF. The CDR3 coding sequence is TGTGCCACCAGCAGAGGAGAAGACAGGGTCTCCACTGAAGCTTTCTTT. This rearrangement joins TRBV15 to TRBJ1-1, with 7 bases lining up with TRBD1. Germline loops: CDR1 LNHNV, CDR2 YYDKDF (reference sequence). The ends lost 1 base at V and 4 bases at J; junction bases unmatched: 9. The CDR3 is 16 amino acids.